Listed below are T cell receptor beta chains from one sample, sequenced in a study of T-cell memory formation after mild COVID-19. TCRdb passed the 5' RACE reads through MiXCR, listing each CDR3 protein once. This table has 350,000 to 550,000 distinct CDR3 sequences, about 20% appearing once. Input material: PBMCs or a T cell subset sorted from them (not recorded which). The receptors stem from a man aged 18 to 29 who had mild COVID-19 (a few samples of this study predate the infection). Cell type and time point are not known. Both conserved end residues are trimmed from each CDR3.

V: TRBV15; CDR3: ATSRDRGSEQY
V: TRBV20-1; CDR3: SGQRGGTDTQY
V: TRBV7-8; CDR3: ASFLIGGYQETQY
V: TRBV28; CDR3: ASTPSGYYGYT
V: TRBV4-1; CDR3: ASSHPAGQEARSYEQY
V: TRBV7-6; CDR3: ASSSQGVTGVYGYT
V: TRBV27; CDR3: ASSLLDSRTDTQY
V: TRBV7-9; CDR3: ASSTGPWAYEQY
V: TRBV7-2; CDR3: ASSLPSGANEQY
V: TRBV7-3; CDR3: ASSPVRGASQY
V: TRBV6-2/TRBV6-3; CDR3: ASSFRTPSENTEAF
V: TRBV7-2; CDR3: ASSPRQGYPYEQY
V: TRBV5-4; CDR3: ASSSGQGVMYEQY
V: TRBV4-3; CDR3: ASSQHRGYGAGELF
V: TRBV11-3; CDR3: ASILVVGTEAF
V: TRBV7-9; CDR3: ASSPPRGTDTQY
V: TRBV10-1; CDR3: ASSAGTSGPQETQY
V: TRBV12-3/TRBV12-4; CDR3: ASSAGGGTIY
V: TRBV27; CDR3: ATGRANTGELF
V: TRBV7-3; CDR3: ASSFGTAGRQY
V: TRBV5-1; CDR3: ASTSESVRDTGELF
V: TRBV5-1; CDR3: ASSLRGVSYEQY
V: TRBV29-1; CDR3: SVDMTGGYNEQF
V: TRBV7-3; CDR3: ASSATSGGQADTQY
V: TRBV7-2; CDR3: ASSPGPYWGYT
V: TRBV6-5; CDR3: ASREGGSTDTQY
V: TRBV6-2/TRBV6-3; CDR3: ASSYRAGELF
V: TRBV12-3/TRBV12-4; CDR3: ASSLFGQETQY
V: TRBV9; CDR3: ASSVAHPGDGNTIY
V: TRBV20-1; CDR3: SAISNTGELF
V: TRBV24-1; CDR3: ATSDLRAGSNTGELF
V: TRBV27; CDR3: ASSATTGALNTEAF
V: TRBV24-1; CDR3: AVGDRVDGYGYT
V: TRBV6-5; CDR3: ASNPTGANYGYT
V: TRBV6-5; CDR3: ASKLTGAQETQY
V: TRBV24-1; CDR3: ATSDGLPPDTQY
V: TRBV6-5; CDR3: ASSYTSSNQPQH
V: TRBV7-2; CDR3: ASSLGQLGEQY
V: TRBV9; CDR3: ASSVGGTGASGSPLH
V: TRBV5-1; CDR3: ASSRRDRDGTDTQY